This T cell receptor beta chain emerged from a study of blood T cell repertoires in COVID-19. Looking at the study overall: The study drew acute and convalescent COVID-19 samples from the United States, Italy and Spain. T cells, B-cell-depleted T cells, or PBMCs provided the cDNA or gDNA that served as material.

The repertoire was sequenced with immunoSEQ multiplex PCR; TCRdb's copy has only in-frame clones and lacks some. The data show approximately 300,000 clones, about 90% seen once. CDR1 and CDR2 from the germline V gene are MRHNA and SNTAGT. The CDR3 length is 15 residues. V was trimmed by 5 bases and J by 8 bases, leaving 21 bases between them. It was during active infection that Seattle patients were enrolled and then longitudinally followed. This chain connects TRBV6-4 to TRBJ1-2; D gene uncertain. The source of this sequence is a woman in her twenties or thirties with COVID-19, enrolled during active disease. The source material was peripheral blood. The CDR3 coding sequence is TGTGCCAGCAGTTCGGACTCACGGCGTTCGGGAGGCTACACCTTC. Encoded protein: CASSSDSRRSGGYTF.